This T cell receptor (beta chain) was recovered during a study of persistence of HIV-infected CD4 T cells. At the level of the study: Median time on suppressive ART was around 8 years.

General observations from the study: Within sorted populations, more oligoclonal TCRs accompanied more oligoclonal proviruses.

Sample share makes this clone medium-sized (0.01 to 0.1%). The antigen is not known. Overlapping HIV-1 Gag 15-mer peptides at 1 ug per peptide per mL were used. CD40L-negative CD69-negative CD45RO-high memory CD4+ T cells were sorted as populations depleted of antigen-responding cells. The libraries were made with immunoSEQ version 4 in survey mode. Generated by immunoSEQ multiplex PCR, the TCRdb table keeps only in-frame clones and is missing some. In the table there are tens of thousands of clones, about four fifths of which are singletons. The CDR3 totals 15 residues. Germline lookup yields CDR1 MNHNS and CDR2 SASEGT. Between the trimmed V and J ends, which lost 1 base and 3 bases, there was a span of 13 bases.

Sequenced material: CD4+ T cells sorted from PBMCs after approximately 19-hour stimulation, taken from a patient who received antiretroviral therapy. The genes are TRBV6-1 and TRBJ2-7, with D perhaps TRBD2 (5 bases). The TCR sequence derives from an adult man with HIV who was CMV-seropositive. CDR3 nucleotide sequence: TGTGCCAGCAGTGAAGGCTGGCTTGCGGGCTACGAGCAGTACTTC. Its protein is CASSEGWLAGYEQYF.